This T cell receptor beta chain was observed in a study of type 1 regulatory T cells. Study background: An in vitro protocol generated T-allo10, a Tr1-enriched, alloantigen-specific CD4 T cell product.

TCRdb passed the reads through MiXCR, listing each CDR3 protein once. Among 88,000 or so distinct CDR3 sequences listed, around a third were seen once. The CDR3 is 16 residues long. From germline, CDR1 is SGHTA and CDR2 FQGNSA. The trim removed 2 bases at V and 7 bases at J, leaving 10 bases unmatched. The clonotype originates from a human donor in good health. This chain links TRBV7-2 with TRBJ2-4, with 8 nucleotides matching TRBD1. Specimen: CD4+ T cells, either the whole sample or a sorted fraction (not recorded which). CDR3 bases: TGTGCCAGCAGCTTACTCGGACAGGGATTCGGGAACATTCAGTACTTC. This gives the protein CASSLLGQGFGNIQYF. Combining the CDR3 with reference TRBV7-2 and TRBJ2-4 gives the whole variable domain GAGVSQSPSNKVTEKGKDVELRCDPISGHTALYWYRQSLGQGLEFLIYFQGNSAPDKSGLPSDRFSAERTGGSVSTLTIQRTQQEDSAVYLCASSLLGQGFGNIQYFGAGTRLSVL.